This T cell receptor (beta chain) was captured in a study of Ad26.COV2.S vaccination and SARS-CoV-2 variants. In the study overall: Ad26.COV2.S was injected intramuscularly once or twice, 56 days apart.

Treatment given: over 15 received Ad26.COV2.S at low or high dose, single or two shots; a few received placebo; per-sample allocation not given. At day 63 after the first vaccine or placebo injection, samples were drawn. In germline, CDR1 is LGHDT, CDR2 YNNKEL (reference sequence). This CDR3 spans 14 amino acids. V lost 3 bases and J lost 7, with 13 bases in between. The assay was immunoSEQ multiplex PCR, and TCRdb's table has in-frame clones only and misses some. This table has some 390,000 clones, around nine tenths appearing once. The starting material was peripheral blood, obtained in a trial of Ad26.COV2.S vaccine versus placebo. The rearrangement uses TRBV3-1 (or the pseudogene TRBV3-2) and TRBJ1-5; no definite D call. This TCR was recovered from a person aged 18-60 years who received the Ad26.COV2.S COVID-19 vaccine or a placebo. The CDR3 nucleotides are TGTGCCAGCAGCCAGGACGTTTTAAGCCAGCCCCAGCATTTT. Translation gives CASSQDVLSQPQHF.